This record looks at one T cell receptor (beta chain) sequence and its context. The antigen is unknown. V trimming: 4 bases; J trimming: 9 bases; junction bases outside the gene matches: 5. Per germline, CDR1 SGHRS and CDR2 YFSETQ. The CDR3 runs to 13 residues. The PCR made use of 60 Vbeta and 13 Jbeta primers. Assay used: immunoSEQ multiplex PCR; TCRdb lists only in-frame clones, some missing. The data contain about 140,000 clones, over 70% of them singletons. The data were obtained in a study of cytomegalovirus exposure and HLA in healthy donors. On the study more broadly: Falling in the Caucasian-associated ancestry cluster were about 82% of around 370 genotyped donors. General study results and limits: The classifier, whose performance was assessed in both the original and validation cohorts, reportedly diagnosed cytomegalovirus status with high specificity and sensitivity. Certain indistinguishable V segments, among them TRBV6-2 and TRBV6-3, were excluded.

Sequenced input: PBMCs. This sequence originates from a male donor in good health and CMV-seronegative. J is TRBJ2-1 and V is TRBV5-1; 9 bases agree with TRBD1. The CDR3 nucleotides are TGCGCCAGCAGCGAACAGGGGGCAGGTGAGCAGTTCTTC. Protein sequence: CASSEQGAGEQFF.